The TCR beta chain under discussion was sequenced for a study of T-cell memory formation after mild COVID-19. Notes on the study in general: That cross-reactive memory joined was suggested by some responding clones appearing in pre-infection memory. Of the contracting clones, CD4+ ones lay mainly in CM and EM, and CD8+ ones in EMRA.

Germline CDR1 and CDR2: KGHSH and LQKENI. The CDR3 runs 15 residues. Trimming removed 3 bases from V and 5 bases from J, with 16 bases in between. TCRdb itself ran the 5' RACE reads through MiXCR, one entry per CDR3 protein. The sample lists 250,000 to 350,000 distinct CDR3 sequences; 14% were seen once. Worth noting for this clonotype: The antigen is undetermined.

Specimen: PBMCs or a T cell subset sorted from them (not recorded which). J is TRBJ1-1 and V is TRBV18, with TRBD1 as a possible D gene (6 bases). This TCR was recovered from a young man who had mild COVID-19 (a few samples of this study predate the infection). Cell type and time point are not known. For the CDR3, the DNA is TGTGCCAGCTCACCCGATCCAGGGGTCAGGACTGAAGCTTTCTTT. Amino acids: CASSPDPGVRTEAFF.